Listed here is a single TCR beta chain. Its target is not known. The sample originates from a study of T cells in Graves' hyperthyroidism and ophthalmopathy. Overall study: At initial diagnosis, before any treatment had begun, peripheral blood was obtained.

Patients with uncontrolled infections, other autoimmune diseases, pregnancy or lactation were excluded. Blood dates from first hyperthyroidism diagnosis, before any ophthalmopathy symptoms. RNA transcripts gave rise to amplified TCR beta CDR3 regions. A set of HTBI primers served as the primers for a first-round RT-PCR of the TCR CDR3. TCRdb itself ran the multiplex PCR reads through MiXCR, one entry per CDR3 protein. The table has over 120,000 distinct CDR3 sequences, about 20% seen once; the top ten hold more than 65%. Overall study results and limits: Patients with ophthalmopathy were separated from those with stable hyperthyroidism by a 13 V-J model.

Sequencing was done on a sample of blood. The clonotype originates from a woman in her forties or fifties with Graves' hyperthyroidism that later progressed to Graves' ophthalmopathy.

As DNA, the CDR3 is TGCAGTGCTAGAGGGGGTGTGGCGCCCTACGAGCAGTACTTC. The encoded protein is CSARGGVAPYEQYF. This rearrangement joins TRBV20-1 to TRBJ2-7, with unresolved D. The germline gives CDR1 DFQATT, CDR2 SNEGSKA (reference sequence). The CDR3 consists of 14 residues. V dropped 1 base and J dropped 2 bases, with 12 bases sitting between them.